The present T cell receptor (beta chain) was sequenced within a study of neurological immune-mediated disorders. Germline lookup yields CDR1 SGHRS and CDR2 YFSETQ. Unmatched junction bases numbered 6, after V lost 5 bases and J lost 5 bases. This CDR3 region has 14 residues. The authors made cDNA by 5'RACE with 10-nucleotide random UMIs. TCRdb reanalysed the 5' RACE reads using MiXCR and keeps one entry per CDR3 protein. The sample has 65,000 to 95,000 distinct CDR3 sequences; 5% to 6% are singletons. Time point described: longitudinal time-point 2. In its sample, this clonotype was seen many times. The specimen was PBMCs. The V and J genes are TRBV5-1 and TRBJ2-2; 7 positions agree with TRBD2. The origin of this receptor is a woman aged 55-70 years with multiple sclerosis. CDR3 amino acids: CASSGGTKTGELFF. The CDR3 nucleotides read TGCGCCAGCAGTGGCGGGACTAAAACCGGGGAGCTGTTTTTT.